The clone carrying this T cell receptor beta chain was counted a single time. The sample comes from a study of T cell responses to AZD1222 COVID-19 vaccine. The CDR3 is made up of 14 amino acids. Germline V gene sequence: CDR1 MDHEN, CDR2 SYDVKM. After removal of 8 bases from V and 9 bases from J, the junction contained 9 bases not matched to a gene. The method was immunoSEQ multiplex PCR; TCRdb's version includes in-frame clones alone and lacks a portion of them. This table holds 130,000 to 150,000 clones, 70% to 90% found once. This sequence originates from an adult who received the MenACWY meningococcal vaccine as a control. The genes are TRBV28 and TRBJ2-2; 10 nucleotides match TRBD2. Sequenced material: peripheral blood, taken 28 days after the second dose of the MenACWY control vaccine. CDR3 DNA sequence: TGTGCCAGCCAGATAGCGGGAGGTAGCCGGGAGCTGTTTTTT. This codes for CASQIAGGSRELFF.